This is a list of T cell receptor beta chains from one sample in a study of blood T cell repertoires in COVID-19. The assay was immunoSEQ multiplex PCR, and TCRdb's table has in-frame clones only and misses some. The table has about 200,000 clones, 85% to 90% seen once. Material: peripheral blood. These receptors originate from a man aged 55-75 years with acute or convalescent COVID-19. CDR3s include the opening cysteine and the closing phenylalanine or tryptophan. D genes are given only for firm matches. For some rows the clone size is stated as once, few or many, or as a class when expanded; others skip it.

D	length	size	V	J	CDR3	DNA
.	15	few	TRBV27	TRBJ2-7	CASSLSENRVYEQYF	TGTGCCAGCAGTTTATCGGAGAACAGGGTCTACGAGCAGTACTTC
TRBD1	15	.	TRBV6-6	TRBJ1-6	CASRDRQGKGSPLHF	TGTGCCAGCAGGGACCGACAGGGGAAGGGATCACCCCTCCACTTT
.	11	.	TRBV28	TRBJ2-3	CASSSFDTQYF	TGTGCCAGCAGTTCTTTCGATACGCAGTATTTT
.	14	once	TRBV4-3	TRBJ1-2	CASSLAGSNYGYTF	TGCGCCAGCAGCCTAGCGGGATCTAACTATGGCTACACCTTC
.	17	.	TRBV24-1	TRBJ1-6	CATNTEGRSSYNSPLHF	TGTGCCACCAACACAGAGGGCCGGAGCTCCTATAATTCACCCCTCCACTTT
.	13	.	TRBV19	TRBJ1-4	CASSYQGNEKLFF	TGTGCCAGTAGTTATCAGGGTAATGAAAAACTGTTTTTT
TRBD2	18	.	TRBV18	TRBJ2-7	CASSRDSGGLAGTYEQYF	TGTGCCAGCTCACGGGACAGTGGAGGACTAGCGGGGACCTACGAGCAGTACTTC
TRBD2	19	.	TRBV10-1	TRBJ2-4	CASSEYTLAGDLAKNIQYF	TGCGCCAGCAGTGAGTATACCCTAGCGGGGGACCTAGCCAAAAACATTCAGTACTTC
TRBD1	14	.	TRBV7-8	TRBJ1-1	CASSKDRVNTEAFF	TGTGCCAGCAGTAAGGACAGGGTGAACACTGAAGCTTTCTTT
.	13	.	TRBV11-1	TRBJ2-5	CASSFEVRETQYF	TGTGCCAGCAGCTTCGAAGTTCGGGAGACCCAGTACTTC
TRBD2	18	.	TRBV7-8	TRBJ2-2	CASSHGTSGGRDTGELFF	TGTGCCAGCAGCCACGGGACTAGCGGGGGACGGGACACCGGGGAGCTGTTTTTT
TRBD1	16	.	TRBV27	TRBJ1-5	CASSLEFRGPDQPQHF	TGTGCCAGCAGTTTAGAGTTCAGGGGGCCGGATCAGCCCCAGCATTTT
TRBD1	16	once	TRBV24-1	TRBJ2-5	CATSDPAAGGWETQYF	TGTGCCACCAGTGATCCCGCGGCAGGGGGTTGGGAGACCCAGTACTTC
.	14	.	TRBV6-5	TRBJ1-3	CASSSGNSGNTIYF	TGTGCCAGCAGCAGCGGGAACTCTGGAAACACCATATATTTT
TRBD1	14	.	TRBV28	TRBJ1-2	CASNPTDRVGGYTF	TGTGCCAGCAACCCTACAGACAGGGTAGGCGGCTACACCTTC
TRBD1	13	.	TRBV9	TRBJ1-1	CASSGTGGTEAFF	TGTGCCAGCAGCGGGACAGGAGGCACTGAAGCTTTCTTT
.	15	few	TRBV6-5	TRBJ1-4	CASSTGQRSNEKLFF	TGTGCCAGCAGTACCGGACAGCGGTCTAATGAAAAACTGTTTTTT
TRBD2	17	.	TRBV30	TRBJ2-5	CAWSVLATSGGQETQYF	TGTGCCTGGAGTGTACTCGCTACTAGCGGGGGCCAAGAGACCCAGTACTTC
TRBD2	12	.	TRBV5-5	TRBJ2-4	CASNTGGNIQYF	TGTGCCAGCAACACGGGAGGAAACATTCAGTACTTC
TRBD1	15	.	TRBV11-2	TRBJ1-5	CASSRGTGVNQPQHF	TGTGCCAGCAGCCGCGGGACAGGGGTCAATCAGCCCCAGCATTTT
.	14	.	TRBV2	TRBJ1-5	CASKHGDSPSYQHF	TGTGCCAGTAAGCACGGCGACAGCCCCTCTTACCAGCATTTT
.	12	once	TRBV10-3	TRBJ1-1	CAISETVSEAFF	TGTGCCATCAGTGAGACAGTTTCTGAAGCTTTCTTT
TRBD2	18	once	TRBV28	TRBJ2-2	CASSLGVMIEREAGELFF	TGTGCCAGCAGTTTGGGGGTGATGATAGAGCGGGAGGCCGGGGAGCTGTTTTTT
.	14	few	TRBV18	TRBJ2-3	CASSQKGGTDTQYF	TGTGCCAGCTCACAAAAGGGCGGGACAGATACGCAGTATTTT
TRBD1	17	.	TRBV18	TRBJ1-1	CASSPLGQGGVRTEAFF	TGTGCCAGCTCACCACTCGGACAGGGAGGGGTACGCACTGAAGCTTTCTTT
TRBD1	16	few	TRBV6-6	TRBJ1-3	CASSRAQGAGGNTIYF	TGTGCCAGCAGTCGAGCACAGGGGGCTGGTGGAAACACCATATATTTT
.	15	.	TRBV11-1	TRBJ1-3	CASSFRGNSGNTIYF	TGTGCCAGCAGCTTCCGGGGGAACTCTGGAAACACCATATATTTT
.	13	.	TRBV11-2	TRBJ2-7	CASSRSTVYEQYF	TGTGCCAGCAGCCGCTCGACAGTGTACGAGCAGTACTTC